This TCR beta chain is from a study of T cells in Graves' hyperthyroidism and ophthalmopathy. RNA transcripts yielded amplified TCR beta CDR3 regions. TCR CDR3 regions were first amplified by RT-PCR with HTBI primers. TCRdb ran MiXCR on the multiplex PCR reads and lists one entry per CDR3 protein. The table records about 380,000 distinct CDR3 sequences, about 18% of them present only once. The CDR3 loop spans 14 amino acids. The germline V gene has CDR1 MNHGY and CDR2 SVAAGI. V was pared by 3 bases and J by 4 bases, with 10 bases between. Study results and caveats: Within blood appeared most thyroid clonotypes that had expanded above 0.001.

Not enrolled were patients with uncontrolled infection, other autoimmune disease, pregnancy or lactation. Each diagnosis drew on symptoms, thyroxine, TRAb, thyroid ultrasound and orbital computed tomography findings. Turning to this clonotype: Its target is not known.

Source material: blood. The source of this sequence is a man younger than 30 with Graves' ophthalmopathy. The chain has TRBV6-9 and TRBJ1-5; D remains unclear. The CDR3 sequence: CASSYGQKNQPQHF. CDR3 bases: TGTGCCAGCAGTTACGGGCAAAAGAATCAGCCCCAGCATTTT.